Listed below are T cell receptor beta chains from one sample, sequenced in a study of blood T cell repertoires in COVID-19. TCRdb keeps only in-frame clones here, not all; method: immunoSEQ multiplex PCR. The sample yields some 200,000 clones, 70% to 90% seen once. Sequenced: peripheral blood. The receptor set was obtained from a man in his fifties or sixties with acute or convalescent COVID-19. Both conserved end residues are part of each CDR3. Each record gives: J gene, V gene, D gene, clone size, CDR3 protein, CDR3 DNA. A D gene is named only where the DNA matches it firmly. Clone size appears in some rows only: once, few, many, or a class for an expanded clone.

TRBJ1-2 TRBV6-1 NA NA CASSDRASNYGYTF TGTGCCAGCAGTGACAGGGCGTCTAACTATGGCTACACCTTC
TRBJ2-7 TRBV5-1 TRBD1 NA CASSLTGTAKSYEQYF TGCGCCAGCAGCTTAACGGGGACAGCGAAATCCTACGAGCAGTACTTC
TRBJ2-5 TRBV18 TRBD2 NA CASSPSLAGGQETQYF TGTGCCAGCTCACCAAGCCTAGCGGGGGGCCAAGAGACCCAGTACTTC
TRBJ2-3 TRBV29-1 TRBD2 NA CSVDPGGGITDTQYF TGCAGCGTTGACCCCGGCGGGGGGATCACAGATACGCAGTATTTT
TRBJ1-5 TRBV18 TRBD1 NA CASSEGQGTFNQPQHF TGTGCCAGCTCAGAGGGACAGGGAACTTTCAATCAGCCCCAGCATTTT
TRBJ2-2 TRBV6-5 TRBD1 few CASRDRRYTGELFF TGTGCCAGTCGGGACAGGCGATACACCGGGGAGCTGTTTTTT
TRBJ1-5 TRBV2 NA NA CASSEDGTYSNQPQHF TGTGCCAGCAGTGAAGACGGGACTTATAGCAATCAGCCCCAGCATTTT
TRBJ2-1 TRBV5-1 NA NA CASSLGGDNEQFF TGCGCCAGCAGCTTGGGCGGGGACAATGAGCAGTTCTTC
TRBJ2-7 TRBV5-1 NA NA CASSLTEGAEQYF TGCGCCAGCAGCCTGACGGAGGGTGCCGAGCAGTACTTC
TRBJ2-7 TRBV18 NA few CASSPGGYEQYF TGTGCCAGCTCACCAGGCGGCTACGAGCAGTACTTC
TRBJ1-5 TRBV7-9 NA NA CASSLRGSNQPQHF TGTGCCAGCAGCTTAAGGGGGAGCAATCAGCCCCAGCATTTT
TRBJ1-4 TRBV5-1 NA NA CASARGENEKLFF TGCGCCAGCGCAAGGGGCGAAAATGAAAAACTGTTTTTT
TRBJ2-1 TRBV4-2 TRBD1 NA CASSQSYRGEGFF TGTGCCAGCAGCCAGTCCTACAGGGGAGAAGGGTTCTTC
TRBJ2-1 TRBV6-5 TRBD1 NA CASSPGGSYNEQFF TGTGCCAGCAGTCCAGGGGGCTCCTACAATGAGCAGTTCTTC
TRBJ2-3 TRBV27 NA NA CASSLGAVVLPADTQYF TGTGCCAGCAGTTTAGGGGCTGTGGTTCTGCCGGCAGATACGCAGTATTTT
TRBJ2-2 TRBV29-1 TRBD1 NA CSVSRQGTGELFF TGCAGCGTTTCCAGACAGGGAACCGGGGAGCTGTTTTTT
TRBJ2-7 TRBV9 TRBD1 few CASSGNRGSSYEQYF TGTGCCAGCAGCGGTAACAGGGGGAGCTCCTACGAGCAGTACTTC
TRBJ2-1 TRBV5-1 TRBD1 NA CASSLDRVRYNEQFF TGCGCCAGCAGCCTGGACAGGGTTCGGTACAATGAGCAGTTCTTC
TRBJ1-2 TRBV5-1 NA once CASTPGTLYNYGYTF TGCGCCAGCACACCAGGGACTCTCTATAACTATGGCTACACCTTC
TRBJ2-5 TRBV5-1 NA NA CASSLAGETQYF TGCGCCAGCAGCTTGGCAGGCGAGACCCAGTACTTC
TRBJ1-2 TRBV4-2 NA NA CASSQDSAQGIYYGYTF TGTGCCAGCAGCCAAGATTCCGCTCAGGGCATCTACTATGGCTACACCTTC
TRBJ1-1 TRBV5-1 NA NA CASSFGTPMNTEAFF TGCGCCAGCAGCTTCGGGACACCCATGAACACTGAAGCTTTCTTT
TRBJ2-3 TRBV19 NA NA CASSPQADTQYF TGTGCCAGTAGTCCCCAGGCAGATACGCAGTATTTT
TRBJ2-4 TRBV9 TRBD2 NA CASSVGLAGGSGKNIQYF TGTGCCAGCAGCGTAGGGCTAGCGGGGGGTAGTGGCAAAAACATTCAGTACTTC
TRBJ2-5 TRBV27 NA NA CASSFRDKGETQYF TGTGCCAGCAGTTTCCGGGACAAGGGAGAGACCCAGTACTTC
TRBJ2-5 TRBV2 TRBD1 NA CASTGQGLRETQYF TGTGCCAGCACTGGACAGGGCCTCCGGGAGACCCAGTACTTC
TRBJ1-5 TRBV5-8 NA once CASNRGGDQPQHF TGTGCCAGCAATCGGGGGGGGGATCAGCCCCAGCATTTT
TRBJ2-2 TRBV3-1/TRBV3-2 NA NA CASSQDWGAGELFF TGTGCCAGCAGCCAAGATTGGGGGGCCGGGGAGCTGTTTTTT
TRBJ1-1 TRBV11-2 TRBD1 NA CASSLDRDTEAFF TGTGCCAGCAGCCTAGACAGGGACACTGAAGCTTTCTTT
TRBJ1-2 TRBV19 TRBD1 few CASTAQGTGSHYGYTF TGTGCCAGTACCGCTCAAGGGACAGGGTCTCACTATGGCTACACCTTC
TRBJ2-7 TRBV18 NA once CASSPLGGSYEQYF TGTGCCAGCTCACCCCTAGGGGGCTCCTACGAGCAGTACTTC
TRBJ2-2 TRBV11-2 NA NA CASSLGPTGFHGELFF TGTGCCAGCAGCTTAGGACCCACAGGGTTTCACGGGGAGCTGTTTTTT
TRBJ1-6 TRBV5-1 NA NA CASSLTGGGSNSPLHF TGCGCCAGCAGCCTTACTGGGGGGGGGTCTAATTCACCCCTCCACTTT
TRBJ1-3 TRBV4-2 NA NA CASSQGEGSSGNTIYF TGTGCCAGCAGCCAAGGGGAGGGGAGCTCTGGAAACACCATATATTTT
TRBJ1-2 TRBV5-1 NA NA CASSPSTNYGYTF TGCGCCAGCAGCCCTAGCACTAACTATGGCTACACCTTC
TRBJ1-1 TRBV28 TRBD1 NA CASRIKDRRLAFF TGTGCCAGCAGGATCAAGGACAGGAGGTTAGCTTTCTTT
TRBJ2-2 TRBV7-6 NA NA CASSLAGHNTGELFF TGTGCCAGCAGCTTAGCGGGACACAACACCGGGGAGCTGTTTTTT
TRBJ1-4 TRBV5-8 TRBD1 NA CASSLRGTGANEKLFF TGTGCCAGCAGCTTGCGTGGGACAGGGGCTAATGAAAAACTGTTTTTT
TRBJ1-3 TRBV7-8 NA NA CASSFSYGSSGNTIYF TGTGCCAGCAGCTTCTCATACGGTAGCTCTGGAAACACCATATATTTT
TRBJ1-3 TRBV10-2 NA NA CASVHSGNTIYF TGCGCCAGCGTCCACAGTGGAAACACCATATATTTT
TRBJ2-7 TRBV28 NA NA CASSSGPGRFEQYF TGTGCCAGCAGCTCGGGTCCGGGGAGGTTCGAGCAGTACTTC
TRBJ2-2 TRBV12-2 NA NA CASRSHLARDRARFWNTGELFF TGTGCAAGTCGCTCGCACCTAGCTCGGGACAGGGCAAGATTCTGGAACACCGGGGAGCTGTTTTTT